The 25 T cell receptor beta chains reported below all come from one sample, sequenced in a study of post-analysis software for immune sequencing data. Regarding the study as a whole: Five TRBV segments (TRBV5-6, TRBV5-1 and TRBV20-1 among them) occurred more frequently in patients than in controls.

cDNA libraries for TCR beta contained unique molecular identifiers. TCRdb ran MiXCR on the PCR reads and lists one entry per CDR3 protein. The sample has 800,000 to 950,000 distinct CDR3 sequences; roughly half are singletons. The antigens for these receptors are not known. Source material: blood. The origin of the receptors is a girl between 5 and 17 years old with multiple sclerosis.

J is TRBJ2-2 and V is TRBV12-3 or TRBV12-4, with TRBD1 matching 11 bases. V shed 8 bases and J 6 bases; nucleotides not matched to a gene: 5. There are 14 residues in the CDR3. The CDR3 is CASGLGQGAGELFF. The DNA of the CDR3 is TGTGCCAGCGGCCTGGGACAGGGGGCCGGGGAGCTGTTTTTT.

This chain links TRBV4-1 with TRBJ2-1; no definite D call. Between the trimmed V and J ends, which lost 1 base and 4 bases, there was a span of 2 bases. This CDR3 spans 12 amino acids. Per germline, CDR1 MGHRA and CDR2 YSYEKL. CDR3 bases: TGCGCCAGCAGCCAAGTGTACAATGAGCAGTTCTTC. Its translation: CASSQVYNEQFF.

The CDR3 spells CASSEALSGRGADTQYF. CDR3 DNA sequence: TGTGCCAGCAGTGAAGCGCTTAGCGGCCGGGGGGCAGATACGCAGTATTTT. The chain is built from TRBV2 and TRBJ2-3, with 7 nucleotides matching TRBD2. V was clipped by 0 bases and J by 4 bases; unmatched bases: 10. This CDR3 region has 17 residues. Germline V gives CDR1 SNHLY, CDR2 FYNNEI.

There are a few counts of this clonotype. The chain couples TRBV12-3 or TRBV12-4 to TRBJ1-2; tentatively, D is TRBD1 (6 bases). V lost 6 bases and J 3 bases, leaving 20 bases between the germline ends. CDR3 length: 16 amino acids. The DNA of the CDR3 is TGTGCCAGCAGAAAGGATCCCGCGGGGGGCTACTATGGCTACACCTTC. Translating it yields CASRKDPAGGYYGYTF.

The V gene is TRBV12-3 or TRBV12-4, the J gene TRBJ2-1; the match to TRBD2 covers 9 bases. The CDR3 is made up of 14 amino acids. V lost 5 bases, J lost 6 bases, and 5 bases stayed unmatched. CDR3 loop: CASSSGGIGNEQFF. CDR3 DNA: TGTGCCAGCAGTAGCGGGGGGATAGGCAATGAGCAGTTCTTC.

V is TRBV29-1 and J is TRBJ2-1; the match to TRBD2 covers 8 bases. CDR3 length: 12 residues. Germline CDR1 SQVTM, CDR2 ANQGSEA. The CDR3 nucleotides are TGCGGCGGGAGAGTAGCGGGACATGAGCAGTTCTTC. Protein sequence: CGGRVAGHEQFF.

This sequence joins TRBV20-1 and TRBJ2-1, with 7 bases that match TRBD2. J lost 5 bases, V lost 0 bases, and 10 bases had no gene match. Germline loops: CDR1 DFQATT, CDR2 SNEGSKA (reference sequence). The length of the CDR3 is 16 residues. DNA for the CDR3: TGCAGTGCTAGAGAGTGGCAGCGGGAACCCGACAATGAGCAGTTCTTC. Translating it yields CSAREWQREPDNEQFF.

The chain combines TRBV12-3 or TRBV12-4 with TRBJ1-2, with 7 bases fitting TRBD1. The CDR3 is made up of 15 amino acids. The trim removed 2 bases at V and 4 bases at J, leaving 7 bases unmatched. The CDR3 loop reads CASSLNRGMGYGYTF. As DNA, the CDR3 is TGTGCCAGCAGTTTAAACAGGGGAATGGGCTATGGCTACACCTTC.

The rearrangement joins TRBV18 to TRBJ2-5; D may be TRBD2 (6 bases). TRBJ2-7 explains the end of the DNA better; the J call may be wrong. This CDR3 is 13 amino acids long. CDR1 KGHSH and CDR2 LQKENI come from the germline V gene. The CDR3 loop is CASSIRGRHEQYF. CDR3 coding DNA: TGTGCCAGCTCAATCCGGGGGAGACACGAGCAGTACTTC.

The J gene is TRBJ2-1, the V gene TRBV10-3, with 11 bases matching TRBD2. The CDR3 consists of 14 residues. V shed 6 bases, J shed 4 bases, and the junction held 2 bases outside the gene matches. CDR1 is ENHRY, CDR2 SYGVKD, per germline. The CDR3 loop reads CAIRGLAGYNEQFF. CDR3 nucleotides: TGTGCCATCAGAGGACTAGCGGGTTACAATGAGCAGTTCTTC.

The chain employs TRBV29-1 and TRBJ2-5, with D possibly being TRBD1 (5 bases). V lost 6 bases and J 1 base, leaving 15 bases between the germline ends. The CDR3 extends over 14 amino acids. From germline, CDR1 is SQVTM and CDR2 ANQGSEA. The CDR3 DNA reads TGCAGCGTGGCAGGGTTTTTGGGCCAAGAGACCCAGTACTTC. Its protein is CSVAGFLGQETQYF.

The V call is TRBV29-1, the J call TRBJ2-3; D might be TRBD2 (6 bases). The CDR3 sequence is 11 residues long. CDR1 SQVTM and CDR2 ANQGSEA come from the germline V gene. The ends were cut back, 6 bases at V and 4 bases at J, with 8 bases in the middle. The CDR3 region is CSVREADTQYF. CDR3 nucleotides: TGCAGCGTCAGGGAGGCAGATACGCAGTATTTT.

This clonotype was found a few times. The rearrangement uses TRBV24-1 and TRBJ2-1, with 7 bases aligning to TRBD2. Looked up from germline, CDR1 is KGHDR and CDR2 is SFDVKD. V lost 4 bases, J lost 7 bases, and 9 bases stayed unmatched. The CDR3 has 15 amino acids. The chain's CDR3 is CATSDAPPGRNEQFF. The CDR3 nucleotides read TGTGCCACCAGTGACGCGCCCCCCGGGAGGAATGAGCAGTTCTTC.

This clonotype was seen a single time. This rearrangement joins TRBV28 to TRBJ1-2; a weak D match, TRBD1 (5 bases). V lost 1 base and J 5 bases, leaving 29 bases between the germline ends. Germline V gene lookup returns CDR1 MDHEN and CDR2 SYDVKM. This CDR3 contains 20 residues. CDR3 nucleotides: TGTGCCAGCAGTTTATTGGGTTCAGGGCCCCCTCTACCCTACGGATATGGCTACACCTTC. Translating it yields CASSLLGSGPPLPYGYGYTF.

V is TRBV29-1 and J is TRBJ2-3; 10 bases map to TRBD1. V lost 8 bases to trimming and J lost 4 bases; unmatched junction nucleotides: 6. Germline V gene data show CDR1 as SQVTM and CDR2 as ANQGSEA. The CDR3 sequence is 13 residues long. The CDR3 spells CSLDRGRADTQYF. The CDR3 nucleotides read TGCAGCCTCGACAGGGGGCGCGCAGATACGCAGTATTTT.

The chain links TRBV20-1 to TRBJ2-1; TRBD1 matches 8 bases. With V trimmed by 6 bases and J by 3 bases, 1 base remained unmatched. The CDR3 totals 12 residues. Germline assignment: CDR1 DFQATT and CDR2 SNEGSKA (reference sequence). CDR3 protein: CSADRGYNEQFF. In DNA form, the CDR3 reads TGCAGTGCCGACAGGGGCTACAATGAGCAGTTCTTC.

The J gene is TRBJ2-1, the V gene TRBV10-1; 7 bases are a match to TRBD2. In germline, CDR1 is WNHNN, CDR2 SYGVQD (reference sequence). The J segment lost 4 bases and the V segment lost 5 bases, leaving 2 bases of the junction unmatched. The CDR3 covers 13 residues. CDR3: CASSMREYNEQFF. DNA of the CDR3: TGCGCCAGCAGTATGCGGGAGTACAATGAGCAGTTCTTC.

The rearrangement links TRBV20-1 to TRBJ1-2; 12 bases fit TRBD1. V shed 8 bases and J 8 bases; nucleotides not matched to a gene: 12. Germline values: CDR1 DFQATT, CDR2 SNEGSKA (reference sequence). The CDR3 has 14 amino acids. The CDR3: CSCNRGQGAEGYTF. Here the CDR3 DNA reads TGCAGTTGTAACCGGGGACAGGGGGCGGAGGGCTACACCTTC.

This clonotype was counted only a few times. The chain has TRBV6-5 and TRBJ2-1; unclear D gene. The V and J ends lost 4 bases and 10 bases respectively, with 8 bases between them. This CDR3 comprises 11 residues. Germline assignment: CDR1 MNHEY and CDR2 SVGAGI. The CDR3 bases are TGTGCCAGCAGTTGGCAGGACGAGCAGTTCTTC. Encoded protein: CASSWQDEQFF.

The V gene is TRBV6-5, the J gene TRBJ2-3; D is uncertain. The CDR3 consists of 11 residues. The ends were cut back, 7 bases at V and 9 bases at J, with 11 bases in the middle. Germline assignment: CDR1 MNHEY and CDR2 SVGAGI. The CDR3 sequence: CASTLGFTQYF. CDR3 sequence (DNA): TGTGCCAGCACCTTGGGGTTCACGCAGTATTTT.

The V and J genes are TRBV9 and TRBJ2-1, with 11 bases fitting TRBD2. CDR3 length: 18 residues. The germline CDR1 and CDR2 sequences are SGDLS and YYNGEE. V shed 2 bases, J shed 0 bases, and the junction held 7 bases outside the gene matches. CDR3 in DNA: TGTGCCAGCAGCGTTTTTTCTAGCGGGGGGATCTCCTACAATGAGCAGTTCTTC. This translates into CASSVFSSGGISYNEQFF. The variable domain in full, with the rest retrieved from reference TRBV9 and TRBJ2-1, is DSGVTQTPKHLITATGQRVTLRCSPRSGDLSVYWYQQSLDQGLQFLIQYYNGEERAKGNILERFSAQQFPDLHSELNLSSLELGDSALYFCASSVFSSGGISYNEQFFGPGTRLTVL.

This clonotype appeared a single time. The rearrangement links TRBV7-6 to TRBJ2-1; D remains unclear. The V and J ends lost 1 base and 4 bases respectively, with 20 bases between them. Germline V gene data show CDR1 as SGHVS and CDR2 as FNYEAQ. The CDR3 runs 18 residues. The CDR3 here is CASSLEGRSNPSYNEQFF. DNA of the CDR3: TGTGCCAGCAGCTTAGAGGGAAGGTCCAATCCGTCTTACAATGAGCAGTTCTTC.

This chain links TRBV9 with TRBJ2-7; D gene ambiguous. Trimming shortened V by 4 bases and J by 2 bases, and 13 bases separated the two germline ends. Germline-derived CDR1 and CDR2 are SGDLS and YYNGEE. This CDR3 comprises 14 residues. The CDR3 reads CASSPQQETYEQYF. CDR3 DNA: TGTGCCAGCAGCCCTCAGCAGGAAACCTACGAGCAGTACTTC.

The gene calls are TRBV5-1 and TRBJ2-1; D perhaps matches TRBD2 (6 bases). V was trimmed by 0 bases and J by 7 bases, leaving 14 bases between them. Germline V CDR1 and CDR2: SGHRS, YFSETQ. The CDR3 has 15 amino acids. For the CDR3, the DNA is TGCGCCAGCAGCTTGGACCCGGGAGTAATAAATGAGCAGTTCTTC. Its protein product is CASSLDPGVINEQFF.

The genes are TRBV4-1 and TRBJ1-2; 7 bases fit TRBD1. This CDR3 has 14 residues. CDR1 is MGHRA, CDR2 YSYEKL, per germline. V dropped 4 bases and J dropped 6; count of bases not matched to a gene: 8. Here the CDR3 DNA reads TGCGCCAGCAGCCCCGACAGGGACAAGAATGGCTACACCTTC. Translated, it gives CASSPDRDKNGYTF.